Reported below is one TCR beta chain. It lacks a known antigen. No much larger clone is present one base from it, and per-base qualities are unavailable. The record originates from a study of technical replicates of blood from a few donors (TCRdb year 2017). V is reduced by 8 bases and J by 3 bases, leaving a spacing of 11 bases between them. From its cysteine to its phenylalanine, the CDR3 spans 13 amino acids. CDR3 DNA is the only sequence kept; it has 39 bases, read in frame from the first base. CDR1 is given as MNHNS and CDR2 as SASEGT, both from the germline V gene. To prepare the library, the immunoSEQ multiplex PCR assay was applied. Imported from immuneACCESS, the table was reduced by TCRdb to in-frame sequences with V and J called. These copies leave out some clones; in studies compared against another copy, an unresolved V gene accounts for under half, and the cause of the remainder is not known. A total of roughly 79,000 clones appear in this sample, around 92% of them only once. The leading ten clones occupy approximately 0.37% of the sample.

The chain is encoded by TRBV6-1 joined to TRBJ1-5; the D gene remains uncertain. The clonotype comes from a human donor in good health. Sequencing was carried out using T cells isolated from PBMCs. The sequenced DNA: TGTGCCAGCTTATGGGCTCTCAATCAGCCCCAGCATTTT. This yields the protein CASLWALNQPQHF.